Shown below are 6 T cell receptor beta chains from a single sample sequenced in a study of vaccination effects on CD4 cells after COVID-19. Having been cultured for ten to eleven days, the cells underwent CD4+ T cell isolation. Method: immunoSEQ multiplex PCR; TCRdb's copy keeps in-frame clones and lacks some. The repertoire has 70,000 to 75,000 clones, approximately 77% of them found once; the top ten carry roughly 2%. These receptors are not linked to any known antigen. The sample in question was CD4+ T cells from PBMCs cultured without peptide, obtained before COVID-19 vaccination. These receptors originate from a human donor who received a COVID-19 vaccine.

The chain carries TRBV18 and TRBJ1-5; 7 bases are shared with TRBD1. This CDR3 comprises 16 residues. Germline CDR1 KGHSH, CDR2 LQKENI. Trimming cost V 6 bases and J 0 bases; bases outside gene matches: 8. The CDR3 sequence: CASSPQTGDSNQPQHF. Here the CDR3 DNA reads TGTGCCAGCTCTCCTCAAACAGGGGATAGCAATCAGCCCCAGCATTTT.

A single count supports this clone. J is TRBJ2-1 and V is TRBV2, with 10 bases identical to TRBD2. The CDR3 has 14 residues. Germline V CDR1 and CDR2: SNHLY, FYNNEI. After removal of 11 bases from V and 4 bases from J, the junction contained 8 bases not matched to a gene. The CDR3 nucleotides read TGTGCCGGACGCAGCGGGGGGGCTTACAATGAGCAGTTCTTC. The encoded protein is CAGRSGGAYNEQFF.

The chain links TRBV7-3 to TRBJ2-3; D is ambiguous. From germline, CDR1 is SGHTA and CDR2 FQGTGA. V shed 1 base and J shed 5 bases, with 7 bases lying between them. The CDR3 sequence is 13 residues long. CDR3 sequence (DNA): TGTGCCAGCAGCTTAAATCGCGGAGATACGCAGTATTTT. Amino acid sequence: CASSLNRGDTQYF.

J is TRBJ1-1 and V is TRBV10-1, with 8 bases identical to TRBD1. The CDR3 sequence is 15 residues long. Germline assignment: CDR1 WNHNN and CDR2 SYGVQD (reference sequence). With V trimmed by 2 bases and J by 1 base, 3 bases remained unmatched. The CDR3 here is CASSEPGQGNTEAFF. The CDR3 DNA is TGCGCCAGCAGTGAGCCAGGACAGGGGAACACTGAAGCTTTCTTT.

V usage is TRBV7-9 and J usage is TRBJ2-2; D tentatively fits TRBD1 or TRBD2 (5 bases each). This CDR3 is built from 14 residues. Trimming removed 8 bases at V and 3 bases at J, with 13 bases between. Germline assignment: CDR1 SEHNR and CDR2 FQNEAQ (reference sequence). CDR3 sequence reads: CASGETVYTGELFF. In DNA, the CDR3 is TGTGCCAGCGGGGAGACAGTTTACACCGGGGAGCTGTTTTTT. Using reference TRBV7-9 and TRBJ2-2 for the parts outside the CDR3, the full variable domain is DTGVSQNPRHKITKRGQNVTFRCDPISEHNRLYWYRQTLGQGPEFLTYFQNEAQLEKSRLLSDRFSAERPKGSFSTLEIQRTEQGDSAMYLCASGETVYTGELFFGEGSRLTVL.

The chain uses TRBV5-1 and TRBJ2-5; 11 bases line up with TRBD1. Germline V gene data show CDR1 as SGHRS and CDR2 as YFSETQ. The ends lost 3 bases at V and 4 bases at J; junction bases unmatched: 2. The CDR3 is 14 amino acids. CDR3 DNA: TGCGCCAGCAGCTCGGGACAGGGGGGAGAGACCCAGTACTTC. Its translation: CASSSGQGGETQYF.